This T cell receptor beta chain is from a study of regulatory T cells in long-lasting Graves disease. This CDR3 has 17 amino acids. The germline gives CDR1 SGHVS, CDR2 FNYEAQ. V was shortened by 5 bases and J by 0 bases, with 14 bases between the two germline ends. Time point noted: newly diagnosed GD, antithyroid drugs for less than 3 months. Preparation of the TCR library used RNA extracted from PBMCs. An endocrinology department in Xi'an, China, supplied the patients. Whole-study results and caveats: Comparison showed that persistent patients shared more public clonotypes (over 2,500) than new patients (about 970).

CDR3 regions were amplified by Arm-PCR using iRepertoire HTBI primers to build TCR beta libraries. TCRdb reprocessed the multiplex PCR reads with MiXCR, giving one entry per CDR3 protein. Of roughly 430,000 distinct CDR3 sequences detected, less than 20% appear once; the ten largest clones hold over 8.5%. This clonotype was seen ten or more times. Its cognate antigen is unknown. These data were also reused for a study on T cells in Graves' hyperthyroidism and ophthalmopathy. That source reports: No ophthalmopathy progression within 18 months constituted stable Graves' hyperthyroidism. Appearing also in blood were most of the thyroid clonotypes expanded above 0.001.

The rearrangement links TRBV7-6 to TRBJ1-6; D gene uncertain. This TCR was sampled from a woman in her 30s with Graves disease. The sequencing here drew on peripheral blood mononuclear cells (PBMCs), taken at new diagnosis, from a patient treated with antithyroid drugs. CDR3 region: CASSPRRSGSYNSPLHF. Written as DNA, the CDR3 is TGTGCCAGCAGCCCAAGACGTTCCGGCTCCTATAATTCACCCCTCCACTTT. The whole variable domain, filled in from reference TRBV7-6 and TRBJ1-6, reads GAGVSQSPRYKVTKRGQDVALRCDPISGHVSLYWYRQALGQGPEFLTYFNYEAQQDKSGLPNDRFSAERPEGSISTLTIQRTEQRDSAMYRCASSPRRSGSYNSPLHFGNGTRLTVT.